The 24 T cell receptor beta chains presented below share a single source sample, sequenced in a study of regulatory T cells in long-lasting Graves disease. Time point reported: persistent/refractory GD, antithyroid drugs over 5 years with positive TRAb. The authors made the TCR library using RNA they extracted from PBMCs. In building TCR beta libraries, iRepertoire HTBI primers were used together with Arm-PCR of CDR3 regions. TCRdb re-derived calls from the multiplex PCR reads in MiXCR, one entry per CDR3 protein. The sample holds a few hundred thousand distinct CDR3 sequences, 20% to 30% seen once. Specimen: peripheral blood mononuclear cells (PBMCs), collected when the disease was refractory, from a patient treated with antithyroid drugs. These receptors came from a female donor with Graves disease.

This clonotype was seen a few times. The rearrangement links TRBV3-1 to TRBJ2-5; D is unclear. The germline V gene has CDR1 LGHDT and CDR2 YNNKEL (reference sequence). This CDR3 spans 12 amino acids. The V gene lost 3 bases and the J gene lost 8 bases, with 10 bases spanning the gap. The CDR3 region is CASSQEKGTQYF. The CDR3 region has the DNA TGTGCCAGCAGCCAGGAGAAGGGAACCCAGTACTTC.

This clonotype showed up many times. The chain links TRBV2 to TRBJ2-6, with 8 bases that match TRBD1. There are 17 residues in the CDR3. V lost 11 bases to trimming and J lost 0 bases; unmatched junction nucleotides: 12. Germline CDR1 reads SNHLY; CDR2 reads FYNNEI. The CDR3 nucleotides are TGTGCCGGCAAGGGACAGGTTGTTATCTCTGGGGCCAACGTCCTGACTTTC. Encoded protein: CAGKGQVVISGANVLTF.

The chain recombines TRBV7-2 with TRBJ2-1; 8 bases line up with TRBD2. The CDR3 sequence is 16 residues long. V shed 5 bases, J shed 4 bases, and the junction held 10 bases outside the gene matches. Germline V gene lookup returns CDR1 SGHTA and CDR2 FQGNSA. CDR3 amino acids: CASSPATGGEYNEQFF. CDR3 DNA sequence: TGTGCCAGCAGCCCCGCCACGGGAGGGGAATACAATGAGCAGTTCTTC.

V is TRBV15 and J is TRBJ2-7; TRBD1 is a possible D gene (6 bases). The CDR3 is 14 amino acids. V was cut by 3 bases and J by 6 bases, with 15 bases left in between. Germline V lookup: CDR1 LNHNV, CDR2 YYDKDF (reference sequence). DNA for the CDR3: TGTGCCACCAGCAGGGAGGCAGGGGCGCCCGAGCAGTACTTC. Its translation: CATSREAGAPEQYF.

This clonotype was detected ten times or more. The chain links TRBV7-6 to TRBJ1-2; a weak D match, TRBD1 (6 bases). The CDR3 is 15 amino acids. V dropped 3 bases and J dropped 4 bases, with 15 bases sitting between them. Germline lookup yields CDR1 SGHVS and CDR2 FNYEAQ. The CDR3 sequence is CASSFPRQGTYGYTF. DNA of the CDR3: TGTGCCAGCAGCTTCCCGAGGCAGGGGACCTATGGCTACACCTTC.

This clonotype showed up many times. The rearrangement links TRBV18 to TRBJ1-1; 7 bases agree with TRBD1. Germline-derived CDR1 and CDR2 are KGHSH and LQKENI. After removal of 3 bases from V and 3 bases from J, the junction contained 7 bases not matched to a gene. The CDR3 spans 15 residues. CDR3 in DNA: TGTGCCAGCTCACCCCCGAAGGGGGCTTACACTGAAGCTTTCTTT. This sequence encodes CASSPPKGAYTEAFF.

This rearrangement joins TRBV14 to TRBJ1-3, with D unresolved. CDR1 is SGHDN, CDR2 FVKESK, per germline. V was clipped by 4 bases and J by 0 bases, with 16 bases between them. CDR3 length equals 17 residues. The CDR3 protein is CASSLWTGLGSGNTIYF. The CDR3 DNA reads TGTGCCAGCAGCCTTTGGACGGGATTAGGCTCTGGAAACACCATATATTTT.

The chain has TRBV27 and TRBJ2-1, with D perhaps matching TRBD1 (6 bases). The CDR3 has 17 residues. CDR1 is MNHEY and CDR2 is SMNVEV in the germline V gene (reference sequence). The germline V and J ends were trimmed by 2 bases and 5 bases, with 19 bases remaining between them. The CDR3 protein is CASSLRPHREPHNEQFF. Here the CDR3 DNA reads TGTGCCAGCAGTTTACGCCCCCACAGGGAACCCCACAATGAGCAGTTCTTC.

This clonotype was observed a few times. The rearrangement joins TRBV7-9 to TRBJ1-1; 9 bases match TRBD1. V was pared by 5 bases and J by 0 bases, with 4 bases of the junction left unmatched. Germline lookup yields CDR1 SEHNR and CDR2 FQNEAQ (reference sequence). CDR3 size: 15 residues. The CDR3 reads CASSTGQGVNTEAFF. CDR3 coding DNA: TGTGCCAGCAGCACGGGACAGGGAGTGAACACTGAAGCTTTCTTT.

This clonotype came up once. A much larger clone lies one base from this, so it may be a read error. V and J are TRBV29-1 and TRBJ1-1; no clear D. The germline V gene has CDR1 SQVTM and CDR2 ANQGSEA. This CDR3 is 11 amino acids long. DNA for the CDR3: TGCGGCGGAGGACTGAACACTGAAGCTTTCTTT. Its protein is CGGGLNTEAFF.

This clonotype was recorded only once. CDR3 region: CASSQKAGGETQYF. As DNA, the CDR3 is TGCGCCAGCAGCCAAAAAGCGGGAGGAGAGACCCAGTACTTC. The rearrangement uses TRBV4-3 and TRBJ2-5, with 9 bases aligning to TRBD2. Trimming removed 2 bases from V and 4 bases from J; junction bases left unmatched: 2. This CDR3 spans 14 amino acids. Germline V CDR1 and CDR2: LGHNA, YSLEER.

The rearrangement joins TRBV27 to TRBJ2-5; D is tentatively TRBD1 or TRBD2 (5 bases each). CDR1 is MNHEY and CDR2 is SMNVEV in the germline V gene (reference sequence). This CDR3 contains 13 residues. V lost 2 bases and J 5 bases, leaving 9 bases between the germline ends. CDR3 DNA: TGTGCCAGCAGTTTACGAGGGGTGGAGACCCAGTACTTC. Its translation is CASSLRGVETQYF.

This clonotype appeared a few times. The chain carries TRBV13 and TRBJ2-6; D possibly corresponds to TRBD2 (5 bases). V lost 4 bases to trimming and J lost 4 bases, with 11 bases between them. CDR1 and CDR2 from the germline V gene are PRHDT and FYEKMQ (reference sequence). CDR3 length equals 15 residues. DNA for the CDR3: TGTGCCAGCAGCTACGGGGTTTACGGGGCCAACGTCCTGACTTTC. Amino acids: CASSYGVYGANVLTF.

V gene TRBV11-1 combines with J gene TRBJ1-1, with D perhaps matching TRBD1 (5 bases). V was shortened by 8 bases and J by 4 bases, with 20 bases between the two germline ends. The germline gives CDR1 SGHAT, CDR2 FQDESV (reference sequence). This CDR3 comprises 15 residues. CDR3 sequence reads: CASAAPGRGFTEAFF. In DNA form, the CDR3 reads TGTGCCAGCGCGGCGCCGGGACGCGGTTTCACTGAAGCTTTCTTT.

This clonotype has a count of ten or more. The CDR3 DNA reads TGTGCCAGCAGTTTTGTTATCGGGACAGTTAACTACGAGCAGTACTTC. It yields the protein CASSFVIGTVNYEQYF. The rearrangement links TRBV28 to TRBJ2-7; TRBD1 matches at 7 bases. Per germline, CDR1 MDHEN and CDR2 SYDVKM. CDR3 length equals 16 residues. V lost 3 bases and J lost 3; bases outside the gene matches: 11.

This chain links TRBV12-3 or TRBV12-4 with TRBJ2-7, with TRBD2 matching 9 bases. This CDR3 contains 16 residues. J was trimmed by 5 bases and V by 0 bases; bases with no gene match: 8. Here the CDR3 DNA reads TGTGCCAGCAGTTTAGCCCTTAGCGGGAGTTTGAACGAGCAGTACTTC. Its protein product is CASSLALSGSLNEQYF.

DNA of the CDR3: TGTGCCAGCAGCCCAAGGGGGGGGGTCTTGAACACTGAAGCTTTCTTT. Protein sequence: CASSPRGGVLNTEAFF. The chain recombines TRBV27 with TRBJ1-1, with D possibly matching TRBD1 (6 bases). The CDR3 runs to 16 residues. The V and J ends lost 6 bases and 0 bases respectively, with 17 bases between them. CDR1 and CDR2 (germline): MNHEY, SMNVEV (reference sequence).

The chain carries TRBV30 and TRBJ1-1; TRBD1 matches at 7 bases. Germline-derived CDR1 and CDR2 are GTSNPN and SVGIG (reference sequence). V lost 3 bases to trimming and J lost 4 bases; unmatched junction nucleotides: 5. The CDR3 is 13 residues long. CDR3 in amino acids: CAWRKQGSTEAFF. CDR3 nucleotide sequence: TGTGCCTGGAGGAAACAGGGGAGCACTGAAGCTTTCTTT.

This clonotype was detected a few times. The rearrangement links TRBV11-2 to TRBJ2-7; D is possibly TRBD1 (6 bases). Trimming removed 4 bases at V and 6 bases at J, with 10 bases between. Germline CDR1 and CDR2: SGHAT and FQNNGV. CDR3 length equals 12 residues. The CDR3, as DNA: TGTGCCAGCAGCTCCACAGGGAGCGAGCAGTACTTC. It codes for CASSSTGSEQYF.

Note on this clonotype: Being one base from a much bigger clone, this may be a read error. This rearrangement joins TRBV7-9 to TRBJ2-7; possible D gene TRBD2, 6 bases. Germline loops: CDR1 SEHNR, CDR2 FQNEAQ (reference sequence). This CDR3 comprises 15 residues. Trimming shortened V by 5 bases and J by 0 bases, and 14 bases separated the two germline ends. CDR3 DNA: TGTGCCAGCAGCGATTATAACGGGAGCTCCTACGAGCAGTACTTC. Translating it yields CASSDYNGSSYEQYF.

The gene calls are TRBV5-1 and TRBJ2-1; 7 nucleotides agree with TRBD2. CDR1 is SGHRS and CDR2 is YFSETQ in the germline V gene. The CDR3 spans 14 residues. The junction had 7 bases not matched to a gene; V was cut back by 1 base and J by 9 bases. This chain's CDR3 is CASSLSGTVGEQFF. The CDR3 region has the DNA TGCGCCAGCAGCTTGAGCGGGACGGTTGGTGAGCAGTTCTTC.

This clonotype was found many times. V usage is TRBV12-3 or TRBV12-4 and J usage is TRBJ2-5; 13 positions match TRBD2. Trimming cost V 6 bases and J 6 bases; bases outside gene matches: 7. This CDR3 has 15 residues. The CDR3 here is CASRHRTSGSQTQYF. The CDR3 bases are TGTGCCAGCAGGCACCGGACTAGCGGGAGTCAGACCCAGTACTTC.

The genes are TRBV20-1 and TRBJ2-7; TRBD2 agrees at 12 bases. Germline V lookup: CDR1 DFQATT, CDR2 SNEGSKA (reference sequence). V was pared by 4 bases and J by 7 bases, with 11 bases of the junction left unmatched. The CDR3 totals 15 residues. Here the CDR3 reads CSANLLAGGPGEQYF. Written as DNA, the CDR3 is TGCAGTGCTAACCTCCTAGCGGGAGGGCCGGGGGAGCAGTACTTC.

This clonotype has at least ten counts. This chain connects TRBV24-1 to TRBJ2-5; 7 nucleotides match TRBD2. J gave up 5 bases and V 3 bases, and 8 bases lay outside the gene matches. Germline V gives CDR1 KGHDR, CDR2 SFDVKD. The CDR3 spans 15 residues. For the CDR3, the DNA is TGTGCCACCAGTGATCCGAGCGGGGAGGGGGAGACCCAGTACTTC. This codes for CATSDPSGEGETQYF.